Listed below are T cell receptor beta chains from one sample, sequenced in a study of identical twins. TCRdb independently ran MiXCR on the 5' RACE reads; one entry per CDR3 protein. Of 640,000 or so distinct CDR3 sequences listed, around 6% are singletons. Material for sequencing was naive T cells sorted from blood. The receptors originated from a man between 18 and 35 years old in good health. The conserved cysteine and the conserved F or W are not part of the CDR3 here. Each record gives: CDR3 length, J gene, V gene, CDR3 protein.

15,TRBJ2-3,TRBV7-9,ASSLATLPSSTDTQY
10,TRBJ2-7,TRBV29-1,SVGTPRDEQY
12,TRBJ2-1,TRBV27,ASSSWIGVNEQF
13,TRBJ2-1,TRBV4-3,ASSPLRESGDEQF
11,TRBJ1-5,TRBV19,ASSNRANQPQH
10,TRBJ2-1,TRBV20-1,SASGRQNEQF
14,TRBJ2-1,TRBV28,ASSLWAGGPDNEQF
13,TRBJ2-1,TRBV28,ASSSGTRGIYEQF
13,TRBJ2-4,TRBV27,ASSTASTGTNIQY
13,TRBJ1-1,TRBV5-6,ASSSERSMNTEAF
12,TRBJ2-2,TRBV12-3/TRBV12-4,ASSPDPNTGELF
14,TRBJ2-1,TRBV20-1,SARARAGRSYNEQF
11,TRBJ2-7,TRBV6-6,ASSYPSLNEQY
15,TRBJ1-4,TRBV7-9,ASSFRQGETTNEKLF
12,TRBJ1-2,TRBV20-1,SASPGRDIPGYT
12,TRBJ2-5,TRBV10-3,AISVEGRGETQY
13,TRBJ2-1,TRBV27,ASSSGVAGLNEQF
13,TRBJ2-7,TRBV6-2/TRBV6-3,ASSYGLGPTYEQY
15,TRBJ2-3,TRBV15,ATSNLQIAGGADTQY
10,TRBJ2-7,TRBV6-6,ASRAQNYEQY
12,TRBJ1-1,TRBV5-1,ASSSGRENTEAF
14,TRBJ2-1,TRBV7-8,ASSLGRARTYNEQF
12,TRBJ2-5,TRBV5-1,ASSLASQEETQY
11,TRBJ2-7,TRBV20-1,SARTGGGYEQY
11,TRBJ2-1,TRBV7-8,ASSLRGAGEQF
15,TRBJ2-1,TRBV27,ASSWASGIPLDNEQF
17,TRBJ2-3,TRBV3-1,ASSQDQRLAGDLTDTQY
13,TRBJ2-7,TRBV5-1,ASSLDRTGPYEQY
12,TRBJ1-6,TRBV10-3,AIREGGENSPLH
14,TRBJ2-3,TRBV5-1,ASSDGLAGYTDTQY
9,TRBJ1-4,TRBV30,AWKGGEKLF
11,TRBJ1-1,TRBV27,ASSWGDSTEAF
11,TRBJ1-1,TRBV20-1,SASTEVQSEAF
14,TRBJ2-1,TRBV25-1,ASREATSGRANEQF
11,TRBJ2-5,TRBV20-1,SARVPFGETQY
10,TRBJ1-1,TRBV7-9,ASSSPREAAF
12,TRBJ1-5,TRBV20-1,SAGGRAPNQPQH
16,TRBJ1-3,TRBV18,ASSPTGTELYSGNTIY
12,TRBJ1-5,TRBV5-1,ASSQGGPNQPQH
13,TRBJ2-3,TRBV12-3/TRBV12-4,ASGLLGGLSDTQY
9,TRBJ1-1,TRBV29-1,SVNRNPGAF
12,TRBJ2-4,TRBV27,ASSSGTSGNIQY
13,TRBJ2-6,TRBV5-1,ASSWGLAGANVLT
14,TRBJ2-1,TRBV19,ASSILSGRGYNEQF
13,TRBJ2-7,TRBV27,ASSFLSGGIHEQY
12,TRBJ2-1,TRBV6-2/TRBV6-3,ASRTARGYNEQF
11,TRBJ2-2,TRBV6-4,ASRLSGTGELF
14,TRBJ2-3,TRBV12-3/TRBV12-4,ASSLGTSESTDTQY
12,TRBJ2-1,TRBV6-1,ASQRAPSYNEQF
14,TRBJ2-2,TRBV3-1,ASSHSPGTGTGELF
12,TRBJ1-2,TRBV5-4,ASSLRQGLDGYT
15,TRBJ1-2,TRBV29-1,SVDDIPGGTGGHGYT
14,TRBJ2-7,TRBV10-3,AIRDLRDRGSYEQY
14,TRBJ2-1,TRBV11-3,ASSPYSGSAVNEQF
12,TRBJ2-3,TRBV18,ASSPFGGQDTQY
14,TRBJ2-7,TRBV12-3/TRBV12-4,ASSFDTGTHFYEQY
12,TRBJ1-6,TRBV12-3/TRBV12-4,ASSGTSYNSPLH
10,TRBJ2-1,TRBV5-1,ASSLDFGGQF
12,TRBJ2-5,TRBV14,ASSHLGQGETQY